Listed below are T cell receptor beta chains from one sample, sequenced in a study of human T cells and chemical hapten exposure. TCRdb re-analysed the RACE reads in MiXCR, keeping a single row per CDR3 protein. The sample has approximately 110,000 distinct CDR3 sequences, approximately 10% seen once; the top ten hold under 4.5%. The source was whole blood, collected in connection with sensitization to the hapten diphenylcyclopropenone (DPC). The receptors were gathered from a woman aged 40 to 55 with alopecia areata. Some clones in this sample may be carry-over from other donors' samples. CDR3s include the opening cysteine and the closing phenylalanine or tryptophan. The D gene is left open where the match is weak. The listing skips clone size in some rows; elsewhere it reads once, few, many or a size class.

clone_size,v_call,d_call,j_call,cdr3_nt,cdr3_aa
NA,TRBV14,NA,TRBJ2-2,TGTGCCAGCAGCCTTAACGGTGCAAGCGGCGGGGAGCTGTTTTTT,CASSLNGASGGELFF
many,TRBV2,NA,TRBJ2-5,TGTGCCAGCAGTGGCCGATTAAAAGAGACCCAGTACTTC,CASSGRLKETQYF
NA,TRBV20-1,NA,TRBJ1-1,TGCAGTGCCCCGGATCAGGGGCGGACTGAAGCTTTCTTT,CSAPDQGRTEAFF
NA,TRBV9,NA,TRBJ2-7,TGTGCCAGCAGCGTATCGGCGCTTGGAGAGCAGTACTTC,CASSVSALGEQYF
NA,TRBV7-2,NA,TRBJ1-2,TGTGCCAGCAGGACCGGGACACCCTTTAACTATGGCTACACCTTC,CASRTGTPFNYGYTF
many,TRBV5-4,TRBD1,TRBJ1-6,TGTGCCAGCAGCCGCGACAGGGCCCGAGCCTATAATTCACCCCTCCACTTT,CASSRDRARAYNSPLHF
many,TRBV18,TRBD1,TRBJ1-5,TGTGCCAGCTCACCGGACAGGAATCAGCCCCAGCATTTT,CASSPDRNQPQHF
many,TRBV10-3,NA,TRBJ2-7,TGTGCCATCGCTGGACAGCCGACCTACGAGCAGTACTTC,CAIAGQPTYEQYF
NA,TRBV5-4,TRBD2,TRBJ2-3,TGTGCCAGCAGCCTACAACGAGGACTAGCGACAGATACGCAGTATTTT,CASSLQRGLATDTQYF
NA,TRBV10-1,TRBD1,TRBJ2-1,TGCGCCAGCAGTGAGTACAGGGGGCTGAATGAGCAGTTCTTC,CASSEYRGLNEQFF
once,TRBV10-2,NA,TRBJ2-5,TGCGCCAGCAGTCTGCTGGACAGCCAAGAGACCCAGTACTTC,CASSLLDSQETQYF
many,TRBV7-2,NA,TRBJ2-3,TGTGCCAGCAGCTTACAGCTTGATACGCAGTATTTT,CASSLQLDTQYF
few,TRBV11-2,TRBD2,TRBJ2-3,TGTGCCAGCAGCTTAGGGGGACTAGCGGGACTACCTTTGTCAGATACGCAGTATTTT,CASSLGGLAGLPLSDTQYF
few,TRBV20-1,NA,TRBJ1-5,TGCAGTGCCCAACAGGTTAGCAATCAGCCCCAGCATTTT,CSAQQVSNQPQHF
NA,TRBV12-3/TRBV12-4,NA,TRBJ1-4,TGTGCCAGCAGCCTCAGTTCTGCAACTAATGAAAAACTGTTTTTT,CASSLSSATNEKLFF
many,TRBV19,NA,TRBJ1-5,TGTGCCAGTAGTTATTCCAGACTCAATCAGCCCCAGCATTTT,CASSYSRLNQPQHF
NA,TRBV11-2,NA,TRBJ2-1,TGTGCCAGCAGCTTATTCGGCCGCAATGAGCAGTTCTTC,CASSLFGRNEQFF
NA,TRBV2,NA,TRBJ1-1,TGTGCCAGCAAAAGAGGTCCGGGGGCACGGACTGAAGCTTTCTTT,CASKRGPGARTEAFF
many,TRBV6-5,NA,TRBJ1-2,TGTGCCAGCAGTTACCATAAGGGGCCTCCCTATGGCTACACCTTC,CASSYHKGPPYGYTF
many,TRBV7-2,NA,TRBJ2-5,TGTGCCAGCAGCAGGAACAGGGAAGAGACCCAGTACTTC,CASSRNREETQYF
NA,TRBV6-5,NA,TRBJ1-1,TGTGCCAGCAGTTATCTGGCTAGAGGGGTGACGGAAGCTTTCTTT,CASSYLARGVTEAFF
few,TRBV19,TRBD2,TRBJ2-2,TGTGCCAGTAGTATAGGTCCGGGAGGGGGCACCGGGGAGCTGTTTTTT,CASSIGPGGGTGELFF
NA,TRBV19,NA,TRBJ2-1,TGTGCCAGTAGTACGATAGGTGAGCAGTTCTTC,CASSTIGEQFF
NA,TRBV28,TRBD1,TRBJ2-5,TGTGCCAGCCCGCCGTTGACAGGGGGCGTCGATTTAGGAGAGACCCAGTACTTC,CASPPLTGGVDLGETQYF
NA,TRBV4-2,TRBD2,TRBJ2-1,TGTGCCAGCAGCCCCGGGACTAGCGGAGGCCATGAGCAGTTCTTC,CASSPGTSGGHEQFF
few,TRBV5-4,NA,TRBJ1-1,TGTGCCAGCAGTCCCAGGACACCCACGAACACTGAAGCTTTCTTT,CASSPRTPTNTEAFF
many,TRBV4-1,TRBD1,TRBJ2-7,TGCGCCAGCAGCCATTACGGACAGGGACTTTTGAACGAGCAGTACTTC,CASSHYGQGLLNEQYF